A selection of T cell receptor beta chains follows, all from one sample in a study of cytomegalovirus exposure and HLA in healthy donors. Repertoires were generated with immunoSEQ multiplex PCR, while TCRdb's copy carries only in-frame clones and drops some. Of around 130,000 clones listed, roughly 70% are singletons. Sequencing used PBMCs. The receptor source for this set is a woman between 35 and 50 years old in good health and CMV-seropositive. CDR3s include the opening cysteine and the closing phenylalanine or tryptophan. The D gene is left open where the match is weak. Size tells how often a clone was seen (once, few, many) or the class of an expanded clone, and some rows leave it out.

clone_size	d_call	v_call	j_call	cdr3_nt	cdr3_aa
NA	NA	TRBV10-2	TRBJ2-1	TGCGCCAGCAGTGACCTCGGGAGAATCTGGGATTCCTACAATGAGCAGTTCTTC	CASSDLGRIWDSYNEQFF
NA	NA	TRBV30	TRBJ1-2	TGTGCCTGTTTAGAGGATGGCTACACCTTC	CACLEDGYTF
NA	NA	TRBV5-1	TRBJ2-1	TGCGCCAGCAGCTTGGGCGCAGGCGCCAATGAGCAGTTCTTC	CASSLGAGANEQFF
NA	TRBD1	TRBV7-2	TRBJ1-5	TGTGCCAGCAGCTTACGACAGGGTACTCAGCCCCAGCATTTT	CASSLRQGTQPQHF
NA	TRBD1	TRBV5-4	TRBJ2-7	TGTGCCAGCAGCTGGAATTTGGACAGGGGAATTTACGAGCAGTACTTC	CASSWNLDRGIYEQYF
NA	NA	TRBV5-1	TRBJ2-1	TGCGCCAGCAGCACCGACGACCAGGAGGTGCAGTTCTTC	CASSTDDQEVQFF
few	NA	TRBV6-6	TRBJ2-7	TGTGCCAGCAGTTACTCTGAAGGGGGCTCCTACGAGCAGTACTTC	CASSYSEGGSYEQYF
NA	NA	TRBV28	TRBJ2-3	TGTGCCAGCAGTTTATCAGGCACAGATACGCAGTATTTT	CASSLSGTDTQYF
NA	NA	TRBV6-5	TRBJ1-1	TGTGCCAGCAGTTATATTGGCCGGGGAAGGACTGAAGCTTTCTTT	CASSYIGRGRTEAFF
NA	NA	TRBV6-6	TRBJ1-1	TGTGCCAGCAGTTACCCTAACACTGAAGCTTTCTTT	CASSYPNTEAFF
NA	TRBD2	TRBV5-4	TRBJ2-1	TGTGCCAGCAGCTGGGAGACTAGCGGGAGCGCAAATGAGCAGTTCTTC	CASSWETSGSANEQFF
NA	NA	TRBV27	TRBJ2-7	TGTGCCAGCAGAGACTCCAGCTCCTACGAGCAGTACTTC	CASRDSSSYEQYF
NA	TRBD1	TRBV27	TRBJ1-3	TGTGCCAGGAGGACGACGGGGTACCTCACATTGTGGGGACAGGGTTTAGCAGGAAACACCATATATTTT	CARRTTGYLTLWGQGLAGNTIYF
once	TRBD1	TRBV5-1	TRBJ2-7	TGCGCCAGCAGCCCCGGACAGGGGGCCGACGAGCAGTACTTC	CASSPGQGADEQYF
NA	TRBD2	TRBV4-3	TRBJ2-1	TGCGCCAGCAGCCAAGATTCGAGGGGACTAGGTCTTTACAATGAGCAGTTCTTC	CASSQDSRGLGLYNEQFF
NA	NA	TRBV4-3	TRBJ1-5	TGCGCCAGCAGCCCCCAGGAAGGTAGTCAGCCCCAGCATTTT	CASSPQEGSQPQHF
NA	TRBD2	TRBV6-6	TRBJ2-7	TGTGCCAGCAACGGACTAGCGGGAGCGGGCTCCTACGAGCAGTACTTC	CASNGLAGAGSYEQYF
NA	NA	TRBV4-1	TRBJ2-5	TGCGCCAGCAGCCAAGATACCGAGTACCAAGAGACCCAGTACTTC	CASSQDTEYQETQYF
NA	NA	TRBV15	TRBJ1-5	TGTGCCACCAGCAGAGAAGAGGTTCTAAGTAGCAATCAGCCCCAGCATTTT	CATSREEVLSSNQPQHF
NA	NA	TRBV2	TRBJ1-1	TGTGCCAGCAATTCTCACACTGAAGCTTTCTTT	CASNSHTEAFF
NA	NA	TRBV28	TRBJ2-2	TGTGCCAGCATACGGGGGAACACCGGGGAGCTGTTTTTT	CASIRGNTGELFF
NA	NA	TRBV27	TRBJ2-6	TGTGCCAGCAGTTTTAGAACAGGGAACGTCCTGACTTTC	CASSFRTGNVLTF
NA	TRBD2	TRBV6-6	TRBJ2-1	TGTGCCAGCAGTTACTCAGGCGGGGGGAATGAGCAGTTCTTC	CASSYSGGGNEQFF
few	NA	TRBV2	TRBJ2-6	TGTGCCAGCAATAGCAGATTCTCTGGGGCCAACGTCCTGACTTTC	CASNSRFSGANVLTF
NA	NA	TRBV30	TRBJ1-3	TGTGCCTGGAGTGTAAGGGGCAGGGCAGTAGAAAACACCATATATTTT	CAWSVRGRAVENTIYF
NA	NA	TRBV27	TRBJ1-1	TGTGCCAGCAGTTTTGCAGTCATGAACACTGAAGCTTTCTTT	CASSFAVMNTEAFF
NA	TRBD1	TRBV7-9	TRBJ2-3	TGTGCCAGCAGCACGGACAGGGGGCACACAGATACGCAGTATTTT	CASSTDRGHTDTQYF
NA	TRBD1	TRBV7-2	TRBJ1-2	TGTGCCAGCAGCTTCGGGCTGGCCAGGGGGCAATCTAGCTATGGCTACACCTTC	CASSFGLARGQSSYGYTF
NA	NA	TRBV4-3	TRBJ2-7	TGCGCCAGCAGCCAACAGGGGGGCTACGAGCAGTACTTC	CASSQQGGYEQYF
NA	NA	TRBV2	TRBJ2-5	TGTGCCAGCAGTCGACAGCAAGAGACCCAGTACTTC	CASSRQQETQYF
NA	TRBD2	TRBV27	TRBJ2-7	TGTGCCAGCAGTTTAAGCGGGAGCATCGAGCAGTACTTC	CASSLSGSIEQYF
NA	NA	TRBV6-1	TRBJ1-1	TGTGCCAGCAGTGATGGCAGGTTGGGCACTGAAGCTTTCTTT	CASSDGRLGTEAFF
NA	TRBD1	TRBV27	TRBJ1-2	TGTGCCAGCAGCCCCGACAGGGGTTGGGGGTACACCTTC	CASSPDRGWGYTF
NA	TRBD1	TRBV19	TRBJ2-5	TGTGCCAGTATAGGGGGCGAACAAGAGACCCAGTACTTC	CASIGGEQETQYF
NA	TRBD2	TRBV30	TRBJ2-7	TGTGCCTGGTACGGGAGGCCGACCTACGAGCAGTACTTC	CAWYGRPTYEQYF
NA	TRBD1	TRBV6-1	TRBJ1-1	TGTGCCAGCAGTGACAGACAGGGGATGGCTGAAGCTTTCTTT	CASSDRQGMAEAFF
few	NA	TRBV19	TRBJ1-5	TGTGCCATCGCCCCAACGGTCAATCAGCCCCAGCATTTT	CAIAPTVNQPQHF
NA	NA	TRBV19	TRBJ1-5	TGTGCCAGTAGTCTTCTTGAGAATCAGCCCCAGCATTTT	CASSLLENQPQHF
NA	TRBD2	TRBV9	TRBJ2-1	TGTGCCAGCAGCGCGGCAGTAGCGGGAGGGATCAATGAGCAGTTCTTC	CASSAAVAGGINEQFF
NA	TRBD2	TRBV27	TRBJ2-2	TGTGCCAGCAGTTTGTGGGGGACTAGCGACACCGGGGAGCTGTTTTTT	CASSLWGTSDTGELFF
few	NA	TRBV7-2	TRBJ2-1	TGTGCCAGCAGCTTAGAAGCGCCAAGAGGCAATGAGCAGTTCTTC	CASSLEAPRGNEQFF
NA	NA	TRBV7-3	TRBJ2-2	TGTGCCTCCCGTGAGGGAAACACCGGGGAGCTGTTTTTT	CASREGNTGELFF